This TCR beta chain was obtained from a study of blood T cell repertoires in COVID-19. This clone was found once. Ages ranged from about 18 to 89 years, with residence in 24 US areas. People in the exposed group encountered a COVID-19 case within 2 weeks before entering the study. Germline values: CDR1 SGHNT, CDR2 YENEEA. With 1 base clipped from V and 4 bases from J, the junction kept 14 bases outside the gene matches. The CDR3 extends over 18 amino acids. As handled by the study authors: For nucleated cells, counts were estimated from reference gene primer amplification. Assay used: immunoSEQ multiplex PCR; TCRdb lists only in-frame clones, some missing. That table supplies the V and J calls and clone size; D and trimming were determined from the DNA. The data hold fewer than 250,000 clones, with 90% observed a single time.

The sequenced material came from PBMCs or T cells enriched from blood (not recorded which). The V call is TRBV11-3, the J call TRBJ2-5, with 8 bases that match TRBD1. This TCR was recovered from a man aged 25-45 years who had been exposed to COVID-19. The CDR3 is CASSLGGSAGGFGETQYF. DNA for the CDR3: TGTGCCAGCAGCTTAGGAGGGTCGGCAGGGGGCTTTGGAGAGACCCAGTACTTC.